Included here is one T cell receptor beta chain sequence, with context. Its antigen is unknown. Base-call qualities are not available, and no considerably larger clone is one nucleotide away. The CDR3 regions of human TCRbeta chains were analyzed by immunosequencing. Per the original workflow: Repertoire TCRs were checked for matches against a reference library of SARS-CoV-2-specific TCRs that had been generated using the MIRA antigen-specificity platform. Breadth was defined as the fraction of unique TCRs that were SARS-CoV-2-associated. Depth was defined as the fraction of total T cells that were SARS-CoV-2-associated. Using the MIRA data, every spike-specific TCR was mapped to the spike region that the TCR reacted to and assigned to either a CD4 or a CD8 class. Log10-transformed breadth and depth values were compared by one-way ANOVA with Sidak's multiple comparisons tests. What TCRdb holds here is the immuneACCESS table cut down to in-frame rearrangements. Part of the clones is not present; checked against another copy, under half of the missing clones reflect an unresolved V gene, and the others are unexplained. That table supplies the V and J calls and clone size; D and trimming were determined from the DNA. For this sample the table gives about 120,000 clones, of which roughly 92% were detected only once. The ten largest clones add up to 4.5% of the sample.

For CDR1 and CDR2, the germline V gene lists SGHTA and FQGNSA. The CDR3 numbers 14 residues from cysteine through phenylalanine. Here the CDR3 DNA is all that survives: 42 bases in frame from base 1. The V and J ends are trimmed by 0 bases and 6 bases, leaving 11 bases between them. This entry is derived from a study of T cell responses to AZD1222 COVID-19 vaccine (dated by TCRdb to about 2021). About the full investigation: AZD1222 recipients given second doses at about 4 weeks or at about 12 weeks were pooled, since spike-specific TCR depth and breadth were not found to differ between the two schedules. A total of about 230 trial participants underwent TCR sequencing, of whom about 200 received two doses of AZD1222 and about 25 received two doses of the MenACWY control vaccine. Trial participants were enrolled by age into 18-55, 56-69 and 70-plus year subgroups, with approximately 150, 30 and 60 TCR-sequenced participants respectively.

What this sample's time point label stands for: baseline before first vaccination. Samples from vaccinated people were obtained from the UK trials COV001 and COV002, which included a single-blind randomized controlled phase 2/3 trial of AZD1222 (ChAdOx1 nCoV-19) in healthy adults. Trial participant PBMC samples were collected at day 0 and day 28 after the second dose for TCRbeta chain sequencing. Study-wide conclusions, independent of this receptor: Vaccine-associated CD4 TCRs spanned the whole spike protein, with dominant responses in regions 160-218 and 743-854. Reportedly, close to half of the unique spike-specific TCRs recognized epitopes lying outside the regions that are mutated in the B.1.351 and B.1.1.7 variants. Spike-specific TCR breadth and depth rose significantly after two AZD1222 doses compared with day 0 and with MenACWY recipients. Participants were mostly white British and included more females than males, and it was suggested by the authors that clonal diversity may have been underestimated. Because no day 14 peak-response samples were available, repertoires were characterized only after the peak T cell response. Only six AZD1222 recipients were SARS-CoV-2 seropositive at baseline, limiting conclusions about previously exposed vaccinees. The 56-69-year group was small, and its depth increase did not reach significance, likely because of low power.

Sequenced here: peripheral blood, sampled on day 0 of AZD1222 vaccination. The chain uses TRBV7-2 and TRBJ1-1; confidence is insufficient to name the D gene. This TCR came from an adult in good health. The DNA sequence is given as TGTGCCAGCAGCTTAGCCTTGGCAGGAGCTGAAGCTTTCTTT. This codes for CASSLALAGAEAFF.